This TCR beta chain appears in the sequencing data of a study of OX40 agonist ivuxolimab in advanced cancers. The overall study: In this cohort, patients received ivuxolimab, an agonistic anti-OX40 (CD134) antibody. Dose-escalation patients' cancers were hepatocellular carcinoma, melanoma, renal cell or head and neck cancer. People who had prior anti-PD-1, anti-PD-L1 or anti-CTLA-4 therapy could take part, and approximately 43% had some.

Here immunoSEQ multiplex PCR was the method, and the copy in TCRdb shows in-frame clones only, minus some. The repertoire holds about 94,000 clones, with 87% as singletons. Trimming left V 0 bases short and J 12 bases short, with 6 bases between. Germline CDR1 MGHRA, CDR2 YSYEKL. The CDR3 consists of 12 residues. This clone was picked up a small number of times. What it binds is unknown. Points from the study as a whole: Within 6 weeks, CD4+ and CD8+ blood T cells expanded clonally at 0.1 to 3.0 mg/kg.

Material: CD4+ or CD8+ T cells sorted from blood, obtained in a trial of the OX40 agonist ivuxolimab. The chain carries TRBV4-1 and TRBJ1-6; D is undetermined. This TCR came from an adult with an advanced solid tumor such as melanoma, head and neck, liver or kidney cancer. CDR3 sequence (DNA): TGCGCCAGCAGCCAAGAGCCGGGACCCCTCCACTTT. Translation gives CASSQEPGPLHF.